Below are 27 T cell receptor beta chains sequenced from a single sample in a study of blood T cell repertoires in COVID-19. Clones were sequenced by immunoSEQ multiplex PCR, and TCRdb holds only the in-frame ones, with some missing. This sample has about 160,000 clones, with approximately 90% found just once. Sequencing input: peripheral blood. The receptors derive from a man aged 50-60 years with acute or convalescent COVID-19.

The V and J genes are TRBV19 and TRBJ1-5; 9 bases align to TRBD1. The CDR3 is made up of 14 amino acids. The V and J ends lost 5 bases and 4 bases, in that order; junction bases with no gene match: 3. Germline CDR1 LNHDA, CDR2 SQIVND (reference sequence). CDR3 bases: TGTGCCAGTAGTCTGACAGGGGGAAATCAGCCCCAGCATTTT. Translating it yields CASSLTGGNQPQHF.

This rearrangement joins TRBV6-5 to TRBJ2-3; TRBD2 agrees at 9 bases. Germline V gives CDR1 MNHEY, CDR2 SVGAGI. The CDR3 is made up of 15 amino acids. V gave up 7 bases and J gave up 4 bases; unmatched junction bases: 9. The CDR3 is CASTLPSGTPDTQYF. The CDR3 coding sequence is TGTGCCAGCACTCTCCCTAGCGGGACTCCAGATACGCAGTATTTT.

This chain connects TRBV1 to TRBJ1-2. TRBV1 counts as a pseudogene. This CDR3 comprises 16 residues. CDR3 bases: TGCACCAGCAGCCAAGGATGGAGGGCTGCTAACTATGGCTACACCTTC. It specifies CTSSQGWRAANYGYTF.

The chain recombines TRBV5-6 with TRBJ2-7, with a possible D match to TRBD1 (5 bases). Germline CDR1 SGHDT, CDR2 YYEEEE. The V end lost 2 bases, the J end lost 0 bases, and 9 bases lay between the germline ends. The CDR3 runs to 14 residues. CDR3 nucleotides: TGTGCCAGCAGCTTTTCAGGGCCCTCCTACGAGCAGTACTTC. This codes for CASSFSGPSYEQYF.

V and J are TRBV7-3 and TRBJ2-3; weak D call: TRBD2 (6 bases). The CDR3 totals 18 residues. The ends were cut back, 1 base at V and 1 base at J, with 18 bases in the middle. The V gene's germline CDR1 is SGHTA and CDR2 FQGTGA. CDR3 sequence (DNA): TGTGCCAGCAGCTTAATGAGCTCGGGCGGGACTCGCACAGATACGCAGTATTTT. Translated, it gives CASSLMSSGGTRTDTQYF. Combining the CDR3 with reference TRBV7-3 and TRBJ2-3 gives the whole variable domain GAGVSQTPSNKVTEKGKYVELRCDPISGHTALYWYRQSLGQGPEFLIYFQGTGAADDSGLPNDRFFAVRPEGSVSTLKIQRTERGDSAVYLCASSLMSSGGTRTDTQYFGPGTRLTVL.

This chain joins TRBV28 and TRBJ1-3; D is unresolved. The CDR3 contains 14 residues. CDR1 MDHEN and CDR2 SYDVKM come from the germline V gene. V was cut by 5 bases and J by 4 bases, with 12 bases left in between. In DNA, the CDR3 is TGTGCCAGCAGTCCCTCGGGGTCCGGAAACACCATATATTTT. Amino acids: CASSPSGSGNTIYF. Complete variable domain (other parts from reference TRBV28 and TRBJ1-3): DVKVTQSSRYLVKRTGEKVFLECVQDMDHENMFWYRQDPGLGLRLIYFSYDVKMKEKGDIPEGYSVSREKKERFSLILESASTNQTSMYLCASSPSGSGNTIYFGEGSWLTVV.

CDR3 residues: CASSLVLGGGYEQYF. The CDR3 bases are TGTGCCAGCAGTTTAGTTTTGGGGGGTGGCTACGAGCAGTACTTC. This chain uses TRBV27 with TRBJ2-7; TRBD2 might be the D (6 bases). Germline-derived CDR1 and CDR2 are MNHEY and SMNVEV (reference sequence). This CDR3 has 15 residues. V was cut by 2 bases and J by 3 bases, with 14 bases left in between.

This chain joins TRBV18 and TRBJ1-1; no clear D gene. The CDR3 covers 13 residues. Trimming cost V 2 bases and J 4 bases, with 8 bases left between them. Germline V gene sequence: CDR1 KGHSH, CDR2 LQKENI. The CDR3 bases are TGTGCCAGCTCACCAATCTCAGTCACTGAAGCTTTCTTT. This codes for CASSPISVTEAFF.

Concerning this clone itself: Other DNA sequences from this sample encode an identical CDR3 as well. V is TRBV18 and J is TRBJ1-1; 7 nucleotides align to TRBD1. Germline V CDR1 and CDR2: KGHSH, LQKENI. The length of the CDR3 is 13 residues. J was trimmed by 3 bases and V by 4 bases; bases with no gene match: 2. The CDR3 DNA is TGTGCCAGCTCACGACAGGGTGACACTGAAGCTTTCTTT. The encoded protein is CASSRQGDTEAFF.

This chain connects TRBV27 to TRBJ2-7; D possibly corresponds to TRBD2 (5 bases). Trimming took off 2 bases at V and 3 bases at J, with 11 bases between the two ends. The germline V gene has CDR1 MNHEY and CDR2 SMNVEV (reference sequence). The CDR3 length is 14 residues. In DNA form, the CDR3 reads TGTGCCAGCAGTTTACGAGGGAGAGGCTACGAGCAGTACTTC. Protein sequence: CASSLRGRGYEQYF.

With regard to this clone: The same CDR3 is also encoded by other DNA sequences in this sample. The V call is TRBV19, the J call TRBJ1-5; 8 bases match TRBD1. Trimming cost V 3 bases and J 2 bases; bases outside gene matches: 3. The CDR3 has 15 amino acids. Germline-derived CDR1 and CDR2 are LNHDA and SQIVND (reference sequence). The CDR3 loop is CASSIQDRGNQPQHF. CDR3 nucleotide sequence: TGTGCCAGTAGTATCCAGGACAGGGGCAATCAGCCCCAGCATTTT.

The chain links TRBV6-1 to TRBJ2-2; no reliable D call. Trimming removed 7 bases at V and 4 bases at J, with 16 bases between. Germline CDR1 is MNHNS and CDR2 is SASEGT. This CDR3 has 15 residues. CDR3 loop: CASTIMAGATGELFF. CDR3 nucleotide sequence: TGTGCCAGCACCATAATGGCCGGAGCCACCGGGGAGCTGTTTTTT.

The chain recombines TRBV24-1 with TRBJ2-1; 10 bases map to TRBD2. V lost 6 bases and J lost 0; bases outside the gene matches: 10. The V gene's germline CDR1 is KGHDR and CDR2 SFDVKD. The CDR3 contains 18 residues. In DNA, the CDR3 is TGTGCCACCAGTACTAGCGGGATACTTTTGAGCTCCTACAATGAGCAGTTCTTC. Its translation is CATSTSGILLSSYNEQFF.

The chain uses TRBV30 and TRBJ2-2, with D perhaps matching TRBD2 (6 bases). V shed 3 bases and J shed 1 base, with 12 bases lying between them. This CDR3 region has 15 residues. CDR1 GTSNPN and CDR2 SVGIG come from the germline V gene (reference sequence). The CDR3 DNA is TGTGCCTGGAGGGGGGGACGGAAGAACACCGGGGAGCTGTTTTTT. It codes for CAWRGGRKNTGELFF.

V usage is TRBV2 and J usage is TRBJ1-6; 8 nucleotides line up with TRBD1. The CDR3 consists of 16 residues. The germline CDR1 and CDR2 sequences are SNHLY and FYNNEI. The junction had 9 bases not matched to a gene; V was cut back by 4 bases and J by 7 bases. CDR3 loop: CASSADRGHLNSPLHF. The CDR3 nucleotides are TGTGCCAGCAGTGCCGACAGGGGTCATCTAAATTCACCCCTCCACTTT.

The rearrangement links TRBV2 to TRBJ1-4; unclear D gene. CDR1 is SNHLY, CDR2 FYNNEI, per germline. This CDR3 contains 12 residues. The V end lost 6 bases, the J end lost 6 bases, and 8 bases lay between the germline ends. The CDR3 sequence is CASSPSDEKLFF. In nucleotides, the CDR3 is TGTGCCAGCAGCCCGTCAGATGAAAAACTGTTTTTT.

In DNA form, the CDR3 reads TGTGCCAGCAGCTTCGGACTAGCGCCGAGGGCTGGGCAGTTCTTC. Translating it yields CASSFGLAPRAGQFF. The chain joins TRBV7-8 to TRBJ2-1; 9 bases agree with TRBD2. J was trimmed by 12 bases and V by 3 bases; bases with no gene match: 12. Germline CDR1 reads SGHVS; CDR2 reads FQNEAQ. This CDR3 comprises 15 residues.

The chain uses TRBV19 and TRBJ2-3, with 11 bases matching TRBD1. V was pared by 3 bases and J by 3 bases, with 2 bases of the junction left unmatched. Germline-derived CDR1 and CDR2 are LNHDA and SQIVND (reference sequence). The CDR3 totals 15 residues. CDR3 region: CASSMRDRGTDTQYF. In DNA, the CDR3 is TGTGCCAGTAGTATGAGGGACAGGGGGACAGATACGCAGTATTTT.

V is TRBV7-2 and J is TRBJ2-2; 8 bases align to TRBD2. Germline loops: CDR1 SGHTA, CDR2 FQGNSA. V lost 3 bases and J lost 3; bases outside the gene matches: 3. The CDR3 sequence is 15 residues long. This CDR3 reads CASSLEREYTGELFF. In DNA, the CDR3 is TGTGCCAGCAGCTTGGAGCGGGAGTACACCGGGGAGCTGTTTTTT. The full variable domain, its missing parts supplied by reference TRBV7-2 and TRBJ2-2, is GAGVSQSPSNKVTEKGKDVELRCDPISGHTALYWYRQSLGQGLEFLIYFQGNSAPDKSGLPSDRFSAERTGGSVSTLTIQRTQQEDSAVYLCASSLEREYTGELFFGEGSRLTVL.

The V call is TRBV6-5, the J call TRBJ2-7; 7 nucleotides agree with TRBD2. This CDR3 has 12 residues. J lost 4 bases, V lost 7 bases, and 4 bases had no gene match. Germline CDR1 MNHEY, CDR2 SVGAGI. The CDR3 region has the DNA TGTGCCAGCAAGATGGGGGGGTACGAGCAGTACGTC. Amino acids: CASKMGGYEQYV.

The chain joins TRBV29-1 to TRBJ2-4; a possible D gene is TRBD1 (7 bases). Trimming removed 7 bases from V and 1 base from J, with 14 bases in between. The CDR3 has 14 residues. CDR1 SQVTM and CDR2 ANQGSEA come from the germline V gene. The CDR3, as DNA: TGCAGCGGACTCAGGGGGGTGGCCAAAAACATTCAGTACTTC. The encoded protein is CSGLRGVAKNIQYF.

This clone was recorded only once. CDR3 sequence reads: CASRTPGASYEQYF. The CDR3 DNA is TGTGCCAGTAGAACCCCAGGGGCCTCCTACGAGCAGTACTTC. The rearrangement joins TRBV19 to TRBJ2-7; TRBD1 is a possible D gene (6 bases). Per germline, CDR1 LNHDA and CDR2 SQIVND (reference sequence). Trimming took off 6 bases at V and 0 bases at J, with 12 bases between the two ends. The CDR3 runs 14 residues.

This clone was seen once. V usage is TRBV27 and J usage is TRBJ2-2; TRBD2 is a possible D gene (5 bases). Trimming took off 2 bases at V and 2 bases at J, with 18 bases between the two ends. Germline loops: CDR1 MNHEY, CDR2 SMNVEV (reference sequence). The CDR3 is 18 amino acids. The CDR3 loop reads CASSLRERFLDNTGELFF. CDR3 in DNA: TGTGCCAGCAGTTTAAGGGAGAGGTTCCTAGATAACACCGGGGAGCTGTTTTTT.

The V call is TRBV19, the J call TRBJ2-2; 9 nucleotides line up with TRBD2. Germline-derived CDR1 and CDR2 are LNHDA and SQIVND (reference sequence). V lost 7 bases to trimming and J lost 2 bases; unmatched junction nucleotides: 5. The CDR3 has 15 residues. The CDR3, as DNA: TGTGCCAGTAAAGGCGGGAGGGCTAACACCGGGGAGCTGTTTTTT. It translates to CASKGGRANTGELFF.

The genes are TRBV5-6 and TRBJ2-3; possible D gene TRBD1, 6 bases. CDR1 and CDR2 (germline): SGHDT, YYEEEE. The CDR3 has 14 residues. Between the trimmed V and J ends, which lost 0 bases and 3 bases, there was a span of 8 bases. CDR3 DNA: TGTGCCAGCAGCTTGGTGGGGGCTACAGATACGCAGTATTTT. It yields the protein CASSLVGATDTQYF. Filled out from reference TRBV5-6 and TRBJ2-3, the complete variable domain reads DAGVTQSPTHLIKTRGQQVTLRCSPKSGHDTVSWYQQALGQGPQFIFQYYEEEERQRGNFPDRFSGHQFPNYSSELNVNALLLGDSALYLCASSLVGATDTQYFGPGTRLTVL.

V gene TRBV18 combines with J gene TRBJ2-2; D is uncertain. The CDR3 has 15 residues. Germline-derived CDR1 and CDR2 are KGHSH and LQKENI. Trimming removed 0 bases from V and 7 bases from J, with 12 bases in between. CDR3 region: CASSPPEVSSGELFF. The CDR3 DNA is TGTGCCAGCTCACCACCGGAAGTATCTAGCGGGGAGCTGTTTTTT.

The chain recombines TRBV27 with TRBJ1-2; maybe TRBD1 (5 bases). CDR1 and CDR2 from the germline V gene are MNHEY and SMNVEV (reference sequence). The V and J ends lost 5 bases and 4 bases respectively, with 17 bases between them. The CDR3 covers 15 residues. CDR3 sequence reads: CASSPTWGVAYGYTF. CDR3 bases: TGTGCCAGCAGTCCCACCTGGGGGGTAGCCTATGGCTACACCTTC.